A single sample is the source of the 17 T cell receptor beta chains below, sequenced in a study of blood T cells in healthy people across ages. The authors ran a second PCR of about 6 to 11 cycles using a sample-barcoded 5' primer and a J-beta primer mix. From the 5' RACE reads, TCRdb called clonotypes with MiXCR, one entry per CDR3 protein. The sample carries about 620,000 distinct CDR3 sequences, approximately 21% recorded once. What was sequenced was blood. These receptors were taken from a man in his 70s in good health.

This chain links TRBV29-1 with TRBJ2-1; TRBD2 aligns across 12 bases. The CDR3 sequence is 14 residues long. With 6 bases clipped from V and 9 bases from J, the junction kept 9 bases outside the gene matches. CDR1 is SQVTM and CDR2 is ANQGSEA in the germline V gene. Here the CDR3 reads CSVTTSGSSGEQFF. The CDR3, as DNA: TGCAGCGTCACGACTAGCGGGAGTTCCGGTGAGCAGTTCTTC.

V gene TRBV12-3 or TRBV12-4 combines with J gene TRBJ1-5; D not certain. The V end was cut by 0 bases, the J end by 4 bases, with 13 bases between. The CDR3 is made up of 16 amino acids. The CDR3 DNA reads as TGTGCCAGCAGTTTAGCGGGAGGGTCATTAAATCAGCCCCAGCATTTT. Its translation: CASSLAGGSLNQPQHF.

This sequence joins TRBV5-1 and TRBJ2-2; 10 nucleotides align to TRBD2. Looked up from germline, CDR1 is SGHRS and CDR2 is YFSETQ. V lost 5 bases, J lost 4 bases, and 5 bases stayed unmatched. The CDR3 has 15 amino acids. The CDR3 sequence: CASRASGSGTGELFF. For the CDR3, the DNA is TGCGCCAGCAGGGCTAGCGGGAGTGGCACCGGGGAGCTGTTTTTT. Using reference TRBV5-1 and TRBJ2-2 for the parts outside the CDR3, the full variable domain is KAGVTQTPRYLIKTRGQQVTLSCSPISGHRSVSWYQQTPGQGLQFLFEYFSETQRNKGNFPGRFSGRQFSNSRSEMNVSTLELGDSALYLCASRASGSGTGELFFGEGSRLTVL.

CDR3 residues: CSAHTRAGPYNEQFF. In DNA form, the CDR3 reads TGCAGTGCGCACACCCGGGCAGGGCCCTACAATGAGCAGTTCTTC. This rearrangement joins TRBV20-1 to TRBJ2-1, with a possible D match to TRBD1 (5 bases). V lost 6 bases, J lost 2 bases, and 17 bases lay in between. The CDR3 length is 15 residues. The germline CDR1 and CDR2 sequences are DFQATT and SNEGSKA (reference sequence).

V is TRBV5-1 and J is TRBJ1-3, with no clear D. V dropped 0 bases and J dropped 1 base, with 11 bases sitting between them. The length of the CDR3 is 16 residues. CDR1 is SGHRS, CDR2 YFSETQ, per germline. The CDR3: CASSLVPGTSGNTIYF. CDR3 DNA sequence: TGCGCCAGCAGCTTGGTCCCGGGAACTTCTGGAAACACCATATATTTT.

The chain joins TRBV28 to TRBJ2-2; TRBD1 matches 7 bases. V shed 5 bases, J shed 3 bases, and the junction held 6 bases outside the gene matches. This CDR3 has 15 residues. CDR1 is MDHEN and CDR2 is SYDVKM in the germline V gene. Here the CDR3 reads CASSKTGEYTGELFF. The DNA of the CDR3 is TGTGCCAGCAGTAAAACAGGGGAGTACACCGGGGAGCTGTTTTTT. Full variable domain (rest looked up from reference TRBV28 and TRBJ2-2): DVKVTQSSRYLVKRTGEKVFLECVQDMDHENMFWYRQDPGLGLRLIYFSYDVKMKEKGDIPEGYSVSREKKERFSLILESASTNQTSMYLCASSKTGEYTGELFFGEGSRLTVL.

The table lists this clonotype with a count of one. A read error is likely, as this CDR3 ends without the conserved phenylalanine or tryptophan. The chain carries TRBV25-1 and TRBJ1-1, with TRBD1 as a possible D gene (6 bases). Trimming removed 2 bases from V and 1 base from J, with 11 bases in between. Germline loops: CDR1 MGHDK, CDR2 SYGVNS. The CDR3 totals 15 residues. CDR3 DNA sequence: TGTGCCAGCAGTGAAACGGACAGACCGAACACTGAAGCTTTCCTT. It translates to CASSETDRPNTEAFL.

The J gene is TRBJ2-5, the V gene TRBV5-1; 12 bases line up with TRBD2. Germline V CDR1 and CDR2: SGHRS, YFSETQ. The CDR3 has 18 residues. J gave up 5 bases and V 4 bases, and 15 bases lay outside the gene matches. The CDR3 DNA follows: TGCGCCAGCAGCGTGGGGGACCTGACTAGCGGGAGATATGAGACCCAGTACTTC. Amino acid sequence: CASSVGDLTSGRYETQYF.

This clonotype was observed many times. The chain combines TRBV24-1 with TRBJ2-1, with TRBD2 identical over 12 bases. Germline CDR1 KGHDR, CDR2 SFDVKD. This CDR3 is 15 amino acids long. Unmatched junction bases numbered 0, after V lost 2 bases and J lost 5 bases. This CDR3 is CATSDWTSGDNEQFF. In nucleotides, the CDR3 is TGTGCCACCAGTGATTGGACTAGCGGGGACAATGAGCAGTTCTTC.

This clonotype was counted a few times. This chain joins TRBV3-1 and TRBJ2-3; D remains ambiguous. Germline V CDR1 and CDR2: LGHDT, YNNKEL (reference sequence). V dropped 1 base and J dropped 1 base, with 6 bases sitting between them. The CDR3 consists of 14 residues. This CDR3 reads CASSQVAGTDTQYF. The CDR3 region has the DNA TGTGCCAGCAGCCAAGTTGCGGGCACAGATACGCAGTATTTT.

This chain uses TRBV20-1 with TRBJ1-5; 8 bases agree with TRBD1. The CDR3 spans 16 residues. Germline V gene lookup returns CDR1 DFQATT and CDR2 SNEGSKA (reference sequence). With 0 bases clipped from V and 3 bases from J, the junction kept 7 bases outside the gene matches. The CDR3 is CSAREARGQVNQPQHF. DNA of the CDR3: TGCAGTGCTAGAGAGGCCAGGGGGCAGGTCAATCAGCCCCAGCATTTT.

This clonotype was found a few times. This rearrangement joins TRBV9 to TRBJ2-5; 12 nucleotides align to TRBD1. The CDR3 is made up of 16 amino acids. Germline lookup yields CDR1 SGDLS and CDR2 YYNGEE. J gave up 5 bases and V 4 bases, and 9 bases lay outside the gene matches. CDR3 coding DNA: TGTGCCAGCAGCACTAGAGGGACAGGGGGCGCGGAGACCCAGTACTTC. This translates into CASSTRGTGGAETQYF.

This clonotype was found a few times. V is TRBV3-1 and J is TRBJ2-1; 9 bases fit TRBD2. The V gene end was trimmed by 4 bases and the J gene end by 5 bases; junction bases not matched to a gene: 12. The CDR3 loop spans 17 amino acids. The germline gives CDR1 LGHDT, CDR2 YNNKEL (reference sequence). In nucleotides, the CDR3 is TGTGCCAGCAGCCCTCGGGGTAGCGGGAGTGTCGACAATGAGCAGTTCTTC. As protein: CASSPRGSGSVDNEQFF.

The chain has TRBV6-1 and TRBJ2-1; 9 bases map to TRBD2. This CDR3 comprises 13 residues. Germline assignment: CDR1 MNHNS and CDR2 SASEGT. With 9 bases clipped from V and 3 bases from J, the junction kept 3 bases outside the gene matches. For the CDR3, the DNA is TGTGCCAGTCGGACTAGCGACTACAATGAGCAGTTCTTC. Its translation is CASRTSDYNEQFF.

The chain combines TRBV28 with TRBJ1-5; D is possibly TRBD1 (6 bases). Between the trimmed V and J ends, which lost 3 bases and 1 base, there was a span of 13 bases. CDR1 and CDR2 (germline): MDHEN, SYDVKM. The CDR3 loop spans 16 amino acids. Here the CDR3 DNA reads TGTGCCAGCAGTTTTGGGGGGGCGCAGAGCAATCAGCCCCAGCATTTT. It encodes CASSFGGAQSNQPQHF.

Concerning this clonotype itself: A single base separates this from a much larger clone, so it may be a read error. The chain is built from TRBV28 and TRBJ2-5; 8 nucleotides agree with TRBD2. CDR3 size: 14 residues. Germline loops: CDR1 MDHEN, CDR2 SYDVKM. CDR3 in DNA: TGTGCCAGCAGTTCACTAGCGGTCCAAGCGACCCAGTACTTC. Protein: CASSSLAVQATQYF.

The table lists this clonotype with many counts. This chain joins TRBV7-2 and TRBJ1-3; the D gene is possibly TRBD1 (5 bases). V was cut by 1 base and J by 2 bases, with 9 bases left in between. Germline V gene sequence: CDR1 SGHTA, CDR2 FQGNSA. This CDR3 is built from 15 residues. The CDR3 reads CASSLGGRAGNTIYF. For the CDR3, the DNA is TGTGCCAGCAGCTTAGGGGGACGCGCTGGAAACACCATATATTTT.